This TCR beta chain stems from a study of shared clonotypes between healthy human individuals. For every subset, genomic DNA was evenly distributed across several immunoSEQ plates. This table comes from immunoSEQ multiplex PCR, and its TCRdb copy is limited to in-frame clones, with some not included. This sample has about 480,000 clones, with 79% found just once. Germline V gives CDR1 MDHEN, CDR2 SYDVKM. V was clipped by 4 bases and J by 4 bases; unmatched bases: 6. CDR3 length equals 14 residues. Sample: PBMCs. V and J are TRBV28 and TRBJ1-1, with 7 positions matching TRBD1. The source is a middle-aged woman in good health. Some clones in this sample may be carry-over from other donors' samples. Here the CDR3 reads CASSSHRGVTEAFF. The CDR3 coding sequence is TGTGCCAGCAGTTCCCACAGGGGAGTCACTGAAGCTTTCTTT.